Below are 8 T cell receptor beta chains sequenced from a single sample in a study of CXCR3-negative and CXCR3-positive naive CD8 T cells. Each TRB cDNA library was prepared by 5' RACE (with UMI labels). With the 5' RACE reads reprocessed, TCRdb shows one record per CDR3 protein and no DNA. With about 130,000 distinct CDR3 sequences in the sample, the ten largest clones hold under 0.5%. The specimen sequenced was naive CXCR3- CD8+ T cells from blood. This sample's subset: CD45RO-CCR7+CD27+CD95- naive CD8+ T cells lacking CXCR3 (TNR3-). All receptors derive from a human donor in good health. Some clones in this sample may be carry-over from other donors' samples.

The rearrangement uses TRBV19 and TRBJ1-2. CDR1 LNHDA and CDR2 SQIVND come from the germline V gene (reference sequence). The CDR3 loop spans 16 amino acids. The CDR3 spells CASSIDLMGLEDGYTF.

The chain is built from TRBV6-5 and TRBJ2-1. The germline CDR1 and CDR2 sequences are MNHEY and SVGAGI. This CDR3 is 15 amino acids long. The CDR3 here is CASSYSSTSYNEQFF.

The V gene is TRBV7-3, the J gene TRBJ2-3; as DNA is missing, the TRBD1 call by TCRdb cannot be tested. This CDR3 is 16 amino acids long. CDR1 is SGHTA, CDR2 FQGTGA, per germline. CDR3 amino acids: CASSLSGGASTDTQYF. The full variable domain, with the rest looked up from reference TRBV7-3 and TRBJ2-3, is GAGVSQTPSNKVTEKGKYVELRCDPISGHTALYWYRQSLGQGPEFLIYFQGTGAADDSGLPNDRFFAVRPEGSVSTLKIQRTERGDSAVYLCASSLSGGASTDTQYFGPGTRLTVL.

The V call is TRBV28, the J call TRBJ2-3; absent DNA, TCRdb's TRBD2 call cannot be checked. This CDR3 has 17 amino acids. Per the germline V gene, CDR1 is MDHEN and CDR2 is SYDVKM. The CDR3 is CASSFVLAGSSTDTQYF.

The V gene is TRBV7-2, the J gene TRBJ2-1; as DNA is missing, the TRBD2 call by TCRdb cannot be tested. The CDR3 is 17 residues long. Germline loops: CDR1 SGHTA, CDR2 FQGNSA. The CDR3 region is CASSTTSDVFGFNEQFF.

The chain has TRBV7-6 and TRBJ2-7; TCRdb picks TRBD2, but there is no DNA to check that call. CDR1 and CDR2 from the germline V gene are SGHVS and FNYEAQ. This CDR3 has 16 amino acids. This chain's CDR3 is CASSLETLAGAYEQYF.

The gene calls are TRBV12-3 or TRBV12-4 and TRBJ2-5; there is no DNA to check the TCRdb D call of TRBD2. This CDR3 is 15 amino acids long. The CDR3 loop reads CASSLRDSPTGGQYF.

The chain recombines TRBV5-4 with TRBJ2-7; TCRdb reports TRBD2, a call that lacks DNA to check it against. The CDR3 spans 15 residues. CDR1 and CDR2 from the germline V gene are SGHNT and YYREEE (reference sequence). The CDR3 here is CASSTPAGGQYEQYF.